The 32 T cell receptor beta chains given below trace back to one sample, sequenced in a study of T cell clonality in common variable immunodeficiency. Profiled with immunoSEQ multiplex PCR; TCRdb holds only in-frame clones, not every one. This sample has about 31,000 clones, each found more than once. Sequenced input: peripheral blood mononuclear cells. The origin of the receptors is a person between 18 and 75 years old in good health.

In its sample, this clone was seen many times. The read terminates 3 residues ahead of where the CDR3 ends, so the germline J gene completes it. The chain is built from TRBV29-1 and TRBJ1-1; possibly TRBD1 for D (6 bases). Per germline, CDR1 SQVTM and CDR2 ANQGSEA. V was clipped by 4 bases and J by 5 bases, with 17 bases between them. The CDR3 has 14 amino acids. CDR3 DNA, as far as it was read: TGCAGCGTTGGACGAGGGGGGGTTGGGACTGAA. Translating gives CSVGRGGVGTE. The CDR3 as a whole reads CSVGRGGVGTEAFF.

Turning to this clone: From the germline J gene comes the end of the CDR3, since the read stops 3 residues before it. V usage is TRBV18 and J usage is TRBJ1-5; D possibly corresponds to TRBD1 (6 bases). There are 15 residues in the CDR3. The germline V gene encodes CDR1 KGHSH and CDR2 LQKENI. Trimming pared 4 bases from V and 2 bases from J, leaving 12 bases between. CDR3 DNA, as far as it was read: TGTGCCAGCTCACTGGGGGCGGGGGGCAATCAGCCC. Its translation: CASSLGAGGNQP. The CDR3 as a whole reads CASSLGAGGNQPQHF.

This clone was seen ten or more times. The DNA ends 3 residues before the CDR3 does, and the rest of the CDR3 is filled in from the germline J gene. This rearrangement joins TRBV7-9 to TRBJ1-4; a weak D match, TRBD1 (5 bases). CDR3 length: 14 amino acids. Deletions cut 4 bases from V and 8 bases from J, with 14 bases between. CDR1 is SEHNR and CDR2 is FQNEAQ in the germline V gene (reference sequence). The CDR3 reads CASSYDSSIEKLFF. CDR3 DNA (partial): TGTGCCAGCAGCTACGACAGTTCAATCGAAAAA.

This clone was found many times. Read sequence stops 3 residues before the CDR3 end, and the germline J gene provides the missing end. The genes are TRBV24-1 and TRBJ2-1; TRBD2 matches at 16 bases. The V and J ends lost 4 bases and 1 base, in that order; junction bases with no gene match: 15. Germline CDR1 and CDR2: KGHDR and SFDVKD. This CDR3 is 22 amino acids long. This CDR3 is CATSDPAAGLAGGKRSYNEQFF. CDR3 DNA (partial): TGTGCCACCAGTGACCCAGCGGCGGGACTAGCGGGAGGGAAGAGGTCCTACAATGAG.

This clone was seen at least ten times. The covered CDR3 bases are TGTGCCAGCAGCTTGACAGGGAGAGGCCACACTGAA. Amino acids: CASSLTGRGHTE. The whole CDR3 reads CASSLTGRGHTEAFF. The rearrangement links TRBV5-4 to TRBJ1-1; D is perhaps TRBD1 (6 bases). Read sequence stops 3 residues before the CDR3 end, and the germline J gene provides the missing end. Trimming cost V 1 base and J 3 bases, with 13 bases left between them. CDR3 length: 15 residues. CDR1 is SGHNT, CDR2 YYREEE, per germline (reference sequence).

In this sample, this clone turned up many times. Read sequence stops 3 residues before the CDR3 end, and the germline J gene provides the missing end. V is TRBV14 and J is TRBJ2-3; D call uncertain. This CDR3 is 13 amino acids long. Looked up from germline, CDR1 is SGHDN and CDR2 is FVKESK. CDR3 bases read: TGTGCCAGCAGCCAAGGCTTTGCGGAGACG. This gives the protein CASSQGFAET. In full, the CDR3 is CASSQGFAETQYF. The variable domain in full, completed from reference TRBV14 and TRBJ2-3, reads EAGVTQFPSHSVIEKGQTVTLRCDPISGHDNLYWYRRVMGKEIKFLLHFVKESKQDESGMPNNRFLAERTGGTYSTLKVQPAELEDSGVYFCASSQGFAETQYFGPGTRLTVL.

This clone was counted at least ten times. The observed sequence ends 3 residues before the CDR3 terminus, with the missing tail filled in from the germline J gene. This sequence joins TRBV20-1 and TRBJ2-1, with 8 bases identical to TRBD2. J lost 7 bases, V lost 6 bases, and 11 bases had no gene match. The CDR3 covers 14 residues. CDR1 is DFQATT, CDR2 SNEGSKA, per germline (reference sequence). Partial CDR3 DNA: TGCAGTGCCCACAAGGTTAGCGGGGTAAATGAG. This codes for CSAHKVSGVNE. In full, the CDR3 is CSAHKVSGVNEQFF.

This clone was recorded a few times. Read coverage stops 3 residues before the CDR3 terminus; the germline J gene supplies the remainder. This rearrangement joins TRBV10-2 to TRBJ1-2; 9 bases agree with TRBD1. The length of the CDR3 is 13 residues. The germline V gene encodes CDR1 WSHSY and CDR2 SAAADI. The V segment lost 0 bases and the J segment 7 bases; nucleotides outside the gene matches: 0. CDR3 sequence reads: CASSESTGGGYTF. The CDR3 bases that were read are TGCGCCAGCAGTGAGTCGACAGGGGGTGGC.

In its sample, this clone was seen many times. Read data end 3 residues before the CDR3 end; the end is taken from the germline J gene. The genes are TRBV7-2 and TRBJ1-6; maybe TRBD1 (6 bases). Germline V gene sequence: CDR1 SGHTA, CDR2 FQGNSA. The CDR3 is made up of 18 amino acids. V was cut by 0 bases and J by 7 bases, with 19 bases left in between. Here the CDR3 reads CASSLAGGFGGDNSPLHF. CDR3 DNA, as far as it was read: TGTGCCAGCAGCTTAGCGGGGGGCTTTGGGGGGGACAATTCACCC.

This clone was recorded at least ten times. The read finishes 3 residues shy of the CDR3 end, and the germline J gene is used to complete it. The V gene is TRBV19, the J gene TRBJ2-7; TRBD1 aligns across 7 bases. The V segment lost 4 bases and the J segment 1 base; nucleotides outside the gene matches: 10. This CDR3 has 16 amino acids. CDR1 is LNHDA, CDR2 SQIVND, per germline (reference sequence). The sequenced CDR3 bases are TGTGCCAGTAGTACACTCCAGGGGGAGCGGTCCTACGAG. Protein sequence: CASSTLQGERSYE. The CDR3 reads in full as CASSTLQGERSYEQYF. Full variable domain (missing parts from reference TRBV19 and TRBJ2-7): DGGITQSPKYLFRKEGQNVTLSCEQNLNHDAMYWYRQDPGQGLRLIYYSQIVNDFQKGDIAEGYSVSREKKESFPLTVTSAQKNPTAFYLCASSTLQGERSYEQYFGPGTRLTVT.

The sample holds many counts of this clone. The read gets to within 3 residues of the CDR3 end, and the germline J gene fills in the rest. The chain carries TRBV7-9 and TRBJ2-5, with no clear D. This CDR3 region has 14 residues. The germline gives CDR1 SEHNR, CDR2 FQNEAQ (reference sequence). Trimming pared 7 bases from V and 6 bases from J, leaving 18 bases between. The CDR3 region is CASNRWKGPKTQYF. Partial CDR3 DNA: TGTGCCAGCAACCGTTGGAAGGGCCCCAAGACC.

At least ten counts were recorded for this clone. The CDR3 end is not reached by the read, which stops 3 residues before it; the germline J gene fills it in. This chain joins TRBV20-1 and TRBJ2-1; a possible D gene is TRBD1 (5 bases). V lost 7 bases and J lost 5, with 18 bases in between. Germline V gene sequence: CDR1 DFQATT, CDR2 SNEGSKA (reference sequence). This CDR3 is 14 amino acids long. The CDR3 reads CSGVEDTDHNEQFF. The CDR3 bases that were read are TGCAGTGGGGTCGAGGACACGGACCACAATGAG.

About this clone: The read ends 3 residues shy of where the CDR3 ends; the end is completed using the germline J gene. The V call is TRBV29-1, the J call TRBJ2-1; TRBD2 matches 13 bases. J was trimmed by 4 bases and V by 6 bases; bases with no gene match: 9. The CDR3 contains 16 residues. Germline CDR1 and CDR2: SQVTM and ANQGSEA. The sequenced CDR3 bases are TGCAGCGTGACTAGCGGGGGGTGGACGGGGTACAATGAG. Translation gives CSVTSGGWTGYNE. The entire CDR3 protein is CSVTSGGWTGYNEQFF.

In its sample, this clone was seen many times. The read falls 3 residues short of the CDR3 end, and the missing part is taken from the germline J gene. The chain uses TRBV19 and TRBJ2-2, with TRBD1 identical over 7 bases. CDR1 is LNHDA and CDR2 is SQIVND in the germline V gene (reference sequence). This CDR3 has 17 residues. After removal of 10 bases from V and 2 bases from J, the junction contained 16 bases not matched to a gene. CDR3 region: CATPRWAGGFNTGELFF. The CDR3 bases that were read are TGTGCCACCCCCCGGTGGGCAGGGGGATTCAACACCGGGGAG.

The CDR3 is CASSRGTGQETQYF. The covered CDR3 bases are TGTGCCAGCAGCCGCGGGACAGGGCAAGAGACG. The chain has TRBV7-2 and TRBJ2-3; 9 nucleotides align to TRBD1. Coverage ceases 3 residues before the CDR3 finishes, and the germline J gene fills in the end. The CDR3 contains 14 residues. Germline values: CDR1 SGHTA, CDR2 FQGNSA.

In this sample, this clone turned up many times. The read ends 3 residues shy of where the CDR3 ends; the end is completed using the germline J gene. The chain employs TRBV7-3 and TRBJ1-2; TRBD1 agrees at 9 bases. This CDR3 has 15 amino acids. Per the germline V gene, CDR1 is SGHTA and CDR2 is FQGTGA. J was trimmed by 2 bases and V by 5 bases; bases with no gene match: 6. CDR3 loop: CASSPGQGSNYGYTF. Partial CDR3 DNA: TGTGCCAGCAGCCCGGGACAGGGAAGCAACTATGGC.

Comments on this clone: Read coverage stops 3 residues before the CDR3 terminus; the germline J gene supplies the remainder. The chain joins TRBV7-6 to TRBJ2-4, with a tentative D call TRBD2 (6 bases). The germline V gene has CDR1 SGHVS and CDR2 FNYEAQ. CDR3 size: 14 residues. CDR3 in amino acids: CASSPTGTGYGQYF. The sequenced part of the CDR3 DNA is TGTGCCAGCAGCCCCACCGGGACTGGCTATGGT.

This clone was recorded at least ten times. The CDR3 end falls 3 residues outside the read, so it is completed with the germline J gene. J is TRBJ2-1 and V is TRBV6-4, with a tentative D call TRBD2 (6 bases). The CDR3 is 16 residues long. Germline lookup yields CDR1 MRHNA and CDR2 SNTAGT. The V and J ends lost 0 bases and 0 bases respectively, with 9 bases between them. The CDR3 bases that were read are TGTGCCAGCAGTGACTCCGGGACTGGCTCCTACAATGAG. Translating gives CASSDSGTGSYNE. The whole CDR3 is CASSDSGTGSYNEQFF.

There are many counts of this clone. A much more abundant neighbour one base away suggests this may be a read error. The read terminates 3 residues before the CDR3 end, so the remaining end is supplied by the germline J gene. V usage is TRBV19 and J usage is TRBJ1-4, with D possibly TRBD1 on 5 matching bases. This CDR3 has 15 amino acids. Germline CDR1 and CDR2: LNHDA and SQIVND (reference sequence). Partial CDR3 DNA: TGTGCCAGTAAGGGGCACCCCTCTGGGGCCAACGTA. It codes for CASKGHPSGANV. The CDR3 in its entirety is CASKGHPSGANVLFF. The whole variable domain, remainder taken from reference TRBV19 and TRBJ1-4, is DGGITQSPKYLFRKEGQNVTLSCEQNLNHDAMYWYRQDPGQGLRLIYYSQIVNDFQKGDIAEGYSVSREKKESFPLTVTSAQKNPTAFYLCASKGHPSGANVLFFGSGTQLSVL.

Comment on this clone: The read comes to an end 3 residues before the CDR3 does, leaving the germline J gene to fill in the end. The J gene is TRBJ1-2, the V gene TRBV7-2; weak D call: TRBD1 (5 bases). The CDR3 runs 14 residues. CDR1 and CDR2 (germline): SGHTA, FQGNSA. Incomplete CDR3 DNA: TGTGCCAGCAGCTTAGAGGGGTTAGCCTACGAC. Residues: CASSLEGLAYD. The complete CDR3 protein is CASSLEGLAYDYTF.

This clone was recorded many times. The read halts 3 residues ahead of the CDR3 end, with the missing end drawn from the germline J gene. The chain carries TRBV19 and TRBJ2-2; 10 bases line up with TRBD1. V gave up 5 bases and J gave up 6 bases; unmatched junction bases: 9. The germline V gene encodes CDR1 LNHDA and CDR2 SQIVND (reference sequence). The CDR3 is 16 residues long. The covered CDR3 bases are TGTGCCAGTAGTCTATGGGACAGGGGCTTCCCCGGGGAG. Its translation is CASSLWDRGFPGE. The CDR3 in full is CASSLWDRGFPGELFF.

This clone has ten or more counts. The read finishes 3 residues shy of the CDR3 end, and the germline J gene is used to complete it. The chain has TRBV7-2 and TRBJ1-5; 9 bases are a match to TRBD1. Looked up from germline, CDR1 is SGHTA and CDR2 is FQGNSA. There are 15 residues in the CDR3. The trim removed 4 bases at V and 1 base at J, leaving 2 bases unmatched. CDR3 sequence: CASSSTGGSNQPQHF. CDR3 DNA (partial): TGTGCCAGCAGCTCAACAGGGGGCAGCAATCAGCCC.

There are many counts of this clone. The read ends 3 residues early relative to the CDR3; the germline J gene fills the gap. The chain has TRBV6-2 or TRBV6-3 and TRBJ2-7; D not certain. This CDR3 contains 10 residues. V gave up 7 bases and J gave up 2 bases, with 3 bases separating them. CDR1 is MNHEY and CDR2 is SVGEGT in the germline V gene. CDR3 amino acids: CASTAYEQYF. Incomplete CDR3 DNA: TGTGCCAGCACCGCCTACGAG.

At least ten counts were recorded for this clone. The observed sequence ends 3 residues before the CDR3 terminus, with the missing tail filled in from the germline J gene. V usage is TRBV20-1 and J usage is TRBJ2-4; TRBD2 matches at 14 bases. Germline V gives CDR1 DFQATT, CDR2 SNEGSKA (reference sequence). This CDR3 has 16 residues. CDR3: CSAPASTSGRAETQYF. Incomplete CDR3 DNA: TGCAGTGCCCCTGCATCGACTAGCGGGAGGGCGGAGACT.

This clone was seen at least ten times. Read coverage stops 3 residues before the CDR3 terminus; the germline J gene supplies the remainder. The V gene is TRBV6-2 or TRBV6-3, the J gene TRBJ2-5, with a possible D match to TRBD2 (6 bases). Trimming left V 7 bases short and J 2 bases short, with 20 bases between. Per germline, CDR1 MNHEY and CDR2 SVGEGT. CDR3 length equals 16 residues. This CDR3 reads CASMGGRLRSQETQYF. The covered CDR3 bases are TGTGCCAGCATGGGGGGACGGCTCCGTTCGCAAGAGACC.

This clone was counted only a few times. The junction differs from germline at one of its ends, possibly a read error. Additional DNA sequences in this sample encode the identical CDR3. The sequenced part of the CDR3 DNA is TGCAGCGTTGAAGAGGGGCTGGCTGGAAACACA. This gives the protein CSVEEGLAGNT. The entire CDR3 protein is CSVEEGLAGNTIYF. The chain has TRBV29-1 and TRBJ1-3, with D possibly being TRBD1 (5 bases). Coverage ceases 3 residues before the CDR3 finishes, and the germline J gene fills in the end. The CDR3 has 14 residues. Germline CDR1 reads SQVTM; CDR2 reads ANQGSEA.

This clone was detected ten times or more. The junction departs from germline at one end; a sequencing error may be responsible. Read data end 3 residues before the CDR3 end; the end is taken from the germline J gene. J is TRBJ2-7 and V is TRBV4-2; D perhaps matches TRBD1 (5 bases). Germline V lookup: CDR1 LGHNA, CDR2 YNFKEQ. This CDR3 spans 15 amino acids. The CDR3 here is CASSQDHQGGYEQYF. CDR3 DNA (partial): TGCGCCAGCAGCCAAGATCATCAGGGCGGTTACGAG.

This clone was picked up many times. The read finishes 3 residues shy of the CDR3 end, and the germline J gene is used to complete it. The V gene is TRBV5-8, the J gene TRBJ1-2; 7 positions match TRBD1. V shed 3 bases, J shed 6 bases, and the junction held 5 bases outside the gene matches. The CDR3 is made up of 13 amino acids. Germline loops: CDR1 SGHTS, CDR2 YDEGEE. The CDR3 bases that were read are TGTGCCAGCAGCTGGTGGCAGGGGGATGGC. It yields the protein CASSWWQGDG. Given in full, the CDR3 is CASSWWQGDGYTF.

At least ten counts were recorded for this clone. The read gets to within 3 residues of the CDR3 end, and the germline J gene fills in the rest. The rearrangement joins TRBV20-1 to TRBJ2-5; 10 bases are a match to TRBD2. Germline V CDR1 and CDR2: DFQATT, SNEGSKA (reference sequence). V was clipped by 2 bases and J by 5 bases; unmatched bases: 17. The CDR3 has 18 residues. Incomplete CDR3 DNA: TGCAGTGCTAGATCCACCACCAGCGGGAGGGGGGGTTCGGAGACC. Encoded protein: CSARSTTSGRGGSET. The complete CDR3 reads CSARSTTSGRGGSETQYF.

This clone was observed at least ten times. The read finishes 3 residues shy of the CDR3 end, and the germline J gene is used to complete it. The chain couples TRBV5-1 to TRBJ1-1; 7 bases line up with TRBD1. V lost 4 bases to trimming and J lost 4 bases; unmatched junction nucleotides: 7. The CDR3 length is 14 residues. Germline V CDR1 and CDR2: SGHRS, YFSETQ. CDR3 residues: CASSPNSGGTEAFF. The CDR3 bases that were read are TGCGCCAGCAGCCCTAACTCAGGGGGCACTGAA.

This clone has a handful of counts. The CDR3 end falls 3 residues outside the read, so it is completed with the germline J gene. The chain employs TRBV23-1 and TRBJ2-3; TRBD2 agrees at 8 bases. TRBV23-1 falls under the ORF class, with uncertain function. This CDR3 is 16 amino acids long. The DNA read from the CDR3 is TGCGCCAGCAACTCCACCCGGGGGGGGTGCCAAGAGACG. Its protein is CASNSTRGGCQET. The whole CDR3 sequence reads CASNSTRGGCQETQYF.

There are many counts of this clone. Read data end 3 residues before the CDR3 end; the end is taken from the germline J gene. V usage is TRBV10-1 and J usage is TRBJ1-2; D not certain. The CDR3 is 13 residues long. The germline V gene encodes CDR1 WNHNN and CDR2 SYGVQD (reference sequence). V dropped 6 bases and J dropped 1 base, with 9 bases sitting between them. The CDR3 here is CASSPGLNYGYTF. The part of the CDR3 DNA that was read is TGCGCCAGCAGCCCAGGACTTAACTATGGC.